These 9 T cell receptor beta chains share one sample of origin, sequenced in a study of blood T cell repertoires in COVID-19. The table came from immunoSEQ multiplex PCR; TCRdb's copy has only in-frame clones and leaves some out. The sample has roughly 360,000 clones; roughly four fifths are singletons. Sequences were obtained from peripheral blood. These receptors originate from a human donor with acute or convalescent COVID-19. The donor label of this sample is uncertain.

The rearrangement joins TRBV24-1 to TRBJ1-1; no clear D. Trimming left V 2 bases short and J 11 bases short, with 17 bases between. The CDR3 runs to 14 residues. Germline V gene lookup returns CDR1 KGHDR and CDR2 SFDVKD. As DNA, the CDR3 is TGTGCCACCAGTGATTCTATTCTGACCAGAGGGGCTTTCTTT. Protein: CATSDSILTRGAFF.

V usage is TRBV21-1 and J usage is TRBJ2-3; no check of the table's D call, TRBD2, against the DNA was made. TRBV21-1 is annotated as a pseudogene. CDR3 length: 17 residues. CDR3 sequence reads: CASNPGIAGGYTDTQYF. CDR3 in DNA: TGTGCCAGCAACCCCGGGATAGCGGGAGGATACACAGATACGCAGTATTTT.

The chain is built from TRBV2 and TRBJ2-5, with TRBD1 as a possible D gene (5 bases). Germline loops: CDR1 SNHLY, CDR2 FYNNEI. The CDR3 extends over 15 amino acids. V was clipped by 0 bases and J by 4 bases, with 12 bases between them. CDR3 nucleotide sequence: TGTGCCAGCAGTGAAGCTCCAGGGCCGGGAGAGACCCAGTACTTC. Protein: CASSEAPGPGETQYF.

Only a few counts were recorded for this clone. This chain links TRBV27 with TRBJ2-2; TRBD2 matches at 7 bases. The CDR3 consists of 17 residues. V trimming: 4 bases; J trimming: 6 bases; junction bases outside the gene matches: 14. Germline lookup yields CDR1 MNHEY and CDR2 SMNVEV (reference sequence). Here the CDR3 reads CASSSDPRRGVPGELFF. DNA of the CDR3: TGTGCCAGCAGTTCAGACCCGCGCCGGGGGGTCCCCGGGGAGCTGTTTTTT.

The genes are TRBV4-1 and TRBJ1-2; 7 bases fit TRBD1. CDR1 and CDR2 from the germline V gene are MGHRA and YSYEKL. Trimming took 4 bases from V and 7 from J; bases not matched to a gene: 15. The length of the CDR3 is 16 residues. DNA for the CDR3: TGCGCCAGCAGCCTACAGTTCGCGGGACAGCTGGGTGGCTACACCTTC. As protein: CASSLQFAGQLGGYTF.

The genes are TRBV30 and TRBJ1-2; no reliable D call. This CDR3 has 13 amino acids. The V gene's germline CDR1 is GTSNPN and CDR2 SVGIG (reference sequence). Trimming removed 0 bases at V and 4 bases at J, with 9 bases between. In DNA form, the CDR3 reads TGTGCCTGGAGTGTAACGGCAGGCTATGGCTACACCTTC. Its protein product is CAWSVTAGYGYTF.

The V gene is TRBV7-2, the J gene TRBJ2-2, with TRBD1 matching 8 bases. CDR1 SGHTA and CDR2 FQGNSA come from the germline V gene. V shed 5 bases, J shed 4 bases, and the junction held 9 bases outside the gene matches. The CDR3 spans 16 residues. This CDR3 reads CASSVDRGGGTGELFF. The CDR3 nucleotides are TGTGCCAGCAGCGTAGACAGGGGAGGCGGCACCGGGGAGCTGTTTTTT.

The rearrangement uses TRBV3-1 (or the pseudogene TRBV3-2) and TRBJ2-7; a weak D match, TRBD2 (6 bases). The V end was cut by 4 bases, the J end by 7 bases, with 23 bases between. The length of the CDR3 is 16 residues. Germline lookup yields CDR1 LGHDT and CDR2 YNNKEL (reference sequence). The CDR3 loop reads CASSLPGRGNTKEQYF. In nucleotides, the CDR3 is TGTGCCAGCAGCCTTCCCGGTCGGGGGAATACTAAGGAGCAGTACTTC.

The CDR3 DNA reads as TGCGCCAGCAGCCCCCAGATTAACTATGGCTACACCTTC. It codes for CASSPQINYGYTF. The rearrangement uses TRBV5-1 and TRBJ1-2; D is unclear. This CDR3 spans 13 amino acids. Germline-derived CDR1 and CDR2 are SGHRS and YFSETQ. The V gene lost 4 bases and the J gene lost 1 base, with 8 bases spanning the gap. The variable domain in full, with the rest retrieved from reference TRBV5-1 and TRBJ1-2, is KAGVTQTPRYLIKTRGQQVTLSCSPISGHRSVSWYQQTPGQGLQFLFEYFSETQRNKGNFPGRFSGRQFSNSRSEMNVSTLELGDSALYLCASSPQINYGYTFGSGTRLTVV.